The 30 T cell receptor beta chains below come from one sample, sequenced in a study of shared clonotypes between healthy human individuals. Profiling relied on immunoSEQ multiplex PCR, and the TCRdb table lists in-frame clones only, not all of them. The sample contains about 2 million clones, roughly 96% of which appear only once. Sequences were obtained from naive CD4+ T cells sorted from blood. Subset here: CD45RA+ positively selected. These receptors were taken from a man aged 18 to 35 in good health.

The genes are TRBV6-1 and TRBJ2-7; 11 nucleotides line up with TRBD1. The CDR3 is 15 residues long. Trimming removed 5 bases from V and 4 bases from J; junction bases left unmatched: 7. CDR1 MNHNS and CDR2 SASEGT come from the germline V gene. For the CDR3, the DNA is TGTGCCAGCAGTCCCCCCGGACAGGGGGCGTACGAGCAGTACTTC. Protein sequence: CASSPPGQGAYEQYF.

The gene calls are TRBV5-4 and TRBJ1-2; D possibly corresponds to TRBD1 (6 bases). Trimming took 7 bases from V and 4 from J, leaving 17 bases between them. This CDR3 region has 14 residues. In germline, CDR1 is SGHNT, CDR2 YYREEE (reference sequence). The CDR3 loop reads CASYHRDIGYGYTF. CDR3 bases: TGTGCCAGCTATCACCGGGACATTGGCTATGGCTACACCTTC.

This chain uses TRBV30 with TRBJ2-1; D might be TRBD2 (6 bases). The germline V gene encodes CDR1 GTSNPN and CDR2 SVGIG (reference sequence). The germline V and J ends were trimmed by 1 base and 4 bases, with 14 bases remaining between them. This CDR3 region has 15 residues. CDR3 sequence reads: CAWSAGDGLYNEQFF. The CDR3 DNA reads as TGTGCCTGGAGTGCGGGGGATGGGTTATACAATGAGCAGTTCTTC.

With respect to this clone: Other nucleotide sequences from this sample produce the same CDR3. V gene TRBV6-5 combines with J gene TRBJ2-3; the D gene is possibly TRBD1 (6 bases). The germline gives CDR1 MNHEY, CDR2 SVGAGI. Trimming pared 0 bases from V and 0 bases from J, leaving 7 bases between. The CDR3 runs 15 residues. In DNA form, the CDR3 reads TGTGCCAGCAGTTACTCGGGACAAAGCACAGATACGCAGTATTTT. It encodes CASSYSGQSTDTQYF.

The V gene is TRBV2, the J gene TRBJ2-2; D tentatively reads TRBD1 or TRBD2 (6 bases each). The CDR3 loop spans 14 amino acids. The ends were cut back, 8 bases at V and 4 bases at J, with 14 bases in the middle. Germline assignment: CDR1 SNHLY and CDR2 FYNNEI. CDR3 sequence: CASGRGHGTGELFF. The CDR3 nucleotides read TGTGCCAGCGGTCGGGGGCACGGCACCGGGGAGCTGTTTTTT.

The rearrangement joins TRBV5-4 to TRBJ2-3, with TRBD1 identical over 10 bases. After removal of 3 bases from V and 6 bases from J, the junction contained 7 bases not matched to a gene. Germline V CDR1 and CDR2: SGHNT, YYREEE (reference sequence). This CDR3 has 15 amino acids. The CDR3 DNA reads as TGTGCCAGCAGCTGGACGGGACAGGGGACGGATACGCAGTATTTT. The encoded protein is CASSWTGQGTDTQYF.

Notes on this clone: The same CDR3 is also encoded by other DNA sequences in this sample. This chain connects TRBV11-3 to TRBJ2-1; 12 nucleotides match TRBD2. Germline CDR1 SGHNT, CDR2 YENEEA. V trimming: 4 bases; J trimming: 6 bases; junction bases outside the gene matches: 4. CDR3 length equals 15 residues. The CDR3 is CASSSLAGGPNEQFF. Here the CDR3 DNA reads TGTGCCAGCAGCTCCCTAGCGGGGGGGCCCAATGAGCAGTTCTTC. Using reference TRBV11-3 and TRBJ2-1 for the parts outside the CDR3, the full variable domain is EAGVVQSPRYKIIEKKQPVAFWCNPISGHNTLYWYLQNLGQGPELLIRYENEEAVDDSQLPKDRFSAERLKGVDSTLKIQPAELGDSAVYLCASSSLAGGPNEQFFGPGTRLTVL.

The chain employs TRBV5-1 and TRBJ2-1; a weak D match, TRBD2 (6 bases). This CDR3 comprises 15 residues. V lost 3 bases and J lost 1, with 11 bases in between. Germline V gene data show CDR1 as SGHRS and CDR2 as YFSETQ. CDR3 sequence reads: CASSSGGTSYNEQFF. DNA of the CDR3: TGCGCCAGCAGCTCCGGCGGGACGTCCTACAATGAGCAGTTCTTC.

This clone was counted a single time. V and J are TRBV15 and TRBJ1-2; the D is unclear. The CDR3 spans 12 residues. CDR1 is LNHNV and CDR2 is YYDKDF in the germline V gene (reference sequence). Trimming took off 1 base at V and 4 bases at J, with 4 bases between the two ends. DNA for the CDR3: TGTGCCACCAGCAGAGTCACCTATGGCTACACCTTC. Translated, it gives CATSRVTYGYTF.

This clone was recorded once. This rearrangement joins TRBV7-9 to TRBJ2-7; TRBD1 matches at 8 bases. The length of the CDR3 is 14 residues. The J segment lost 7 bases and the V segment lost 5 bases, leaving 10 bases of the junction unmatched. Per the germline V gene, CDR1 is SEHNR and CDR2 is FQNEAQ (reference sequence). CDR3 protein: CASSPQQGAWEQYF. DNA for the CDR3: TGTGCCAGCAGCCCCCAGCAGGGGGCTTGGGAGCAGTACTTC.

The CDR3 nucleotides are TGCGCCAGCAGCCAAGCCGTAACCTCTGGAAACACCATATATTTT. This gives the protein CASSQAVTSGNTIYF. The V call is TRBV4-1, the J call TRBJ1-3, with no clear D. V was pared by 1 base and J by 0 bases, with 7 bases between. This CDR3 region has 15 residues. Germline V lookup: CDR1 MGHRA, CDR2 YSYEKL.

This chain links TRBV5-1 with TRBJ2-1; 7 bases agree with TRBD2. The CDR3 runs to 15 residues. Germline V gene data show CDR1 as SGHRS and CDR2 as YFSETQ. V lost 0 bases to trimming and J lost 4 bases; unmatched junction nucleotides: 4. The CDR3 DNA reads TGCGCCAGCAGCTTGGGGCGAGCGGGGTACAATGAGCAGTTCTTC. It specifies CASSLGRAGYNEQFF.

The V gene is TRBV5-6, the J gene TRBJ1-3; no reliable D call. The CDR3 consists of 15 residues. V was trimmed by 5 bases and J by 0 bases, leaving 12 bases between them. CDR1 and CDR2 from the germline V gene are SGHDT and YYEEEE. The CDR3 region has the DNA TGTGCCAGCAGGGGGATGGCGAGCTCTGGAAACACCATATATTTT. The encoded protein is CASRGMASSGNTIYF.

This CDR3 is CATGDRRNEKLFF. CDR3 nucleotide sequence: TGTGCCACCGGGGACAGGCGTAATGAAAAACTGTTTTTT. The V and J genes are TRBV6-5 and TRBJ1-4, with 8 positions matching TRBD1. Trimming at V came to 10 bases and at J to 4 bases, leaving 5 bases not matched to a gene. Germline V gene sequence: CDR1 MNHEY, CDR2 SVGAGI. The CDR3 extends over 13 amino acids.

This clone came up once. The rearrangement joins TRBV30 to TRBJ2-7; D may be TRBD1 (6 bases). The germline gives CDR1 GTSNPN, CDR2 SVGIG (reference sequence). This CDR3 contains 15 residues. V gave up 0 bases and J gave up 1 base, with 13 bases separating them. The CDR3 nucleotides are TGTGCCTGGAGTGTATCGGGACACAGGTCCTACGAGCAGTACTTC. Protein product: CAWSVSGHRSYEQYF.

This chain links TRBV9 with TRBJ2-3, with D perhaps matching TRBD2 (6 bases). V lost 3 bases to trimming and J lost 6 bases, with 17 bases between them. The CDR3 is 15 residues long. The germline V gene encodes CDR1 SGDLS and CDR2 YYNGEE. The CDR3 reads CASSEGGRTSDTQYF. The CDR3 region has the DNA TGTGCCAGCAGCGAGGGAGGCCGGACTTCCGATACGCAGTATTTT.

This clone has just one count. The genes are TRBV5-1 and TRBJ2-2, with TRBD2 matching 14 bases. V lost 3 bases to trimming and J lost 6 bases; unmatched junction nucleotides: 4. Germline values: CDR1 SGHRS, CDR2 YFSETQ. The CDR3 extends over 16 amino acids. The CDR3 nucleotides read TGCGCCAGCAGCTCGGGGACTAGCGGGAGCGCCGGGGAGCTGTTTTTT. Its protein product is CASSSGTSGSAGELFF.

The chain has TRBV10-3 and TRBJ1-6; D may be TRBD1 (6 bases). V lost 4 bases and J lost 5, with 9 bases in between. The CDR3 is made up of 14 amino acids. From germline, CDR1 is ENHRY and CDR2 SYGVKD. The CDR3 is CAISGDIDNSPLHF. The CDR3 region has the DNA TGTGCCATCAGTGGGGACATAGATAATTCACCCCTCCACTTT.

This clone was seen ten or more times. The J gene is TRBJ1-1, the V gene TRBV19; a possible D gene is TRBD1 (6 bases). The germline gives CDR1 LNHDA, CDR2 SQIVND (reference sequence). The CDR3 is 15 amino acids. Trimming shortened V by 5 bases and J by 4 bases, and 17 bases separated the two germline ends. CDR3 residues: CASSRQPGALTEAFF. The CDR3 DNA follows: TGTGCCAGTAGTCGTCAACCGGGGGCCCTCACTGAAGCTTTCTTT.

This clone was counted once. The V and J genes are TRBV9 and TRBJ2-1; possible D gene TRBD2, 6 bases. CDR3 length equals 17 residues. V was cut by 3 bases and J by 0 bases, with 16 bases left in between. Germline V gene sequence: CDR1 SGDLS, CDR2 YYNGEE. The CDR3 sequence: CASSARLGSSSYNEQFF. The DNA of the CDR3 is TGTGCCAGCAGCGCCCGACTAGGTAGTAGCTCCTACAATGAGCAGTTCTTC.

This chain joins TRBV5-1 and TRBJ2-3, with D perhaps TRBD2 (6 bases). This CDR3 contains 15 residues. V lost 6 bases to trimming and J lost 1 base, with 15 bases between them. CDR1 SGHRS and CDR2 YFSETQ come from the germline V gene. CDR3 amino acids: CASTHRSGGTDTQYF. The CDR3 DNA is TGCGCCAGCACCCACCGGTCGGGAGGCACAGATACGCAGTATTTT.

The gene calls are TRBV6-6 and TRBJ1-2; TRBD1 matches at 8 bases. The CDR3 runs to 14 residues. The trim removed 1 base at V and 6 bases at J, leaving 4 bases unmatched. CDR1 is MNHNY, CDR2 SVGAGI, per germline (reference sequence). The CDR3 sequence is CASSYLQGADGYTF. DNA for the CDR3: TGTGCCAGCAGTTACTTGCAGGGGGCAGATGGCTACACCTTC.

The chain links TRBV27 to TRBJ2-1; 12 bases agree with TRBD2. The germline V gene has CDR1 MNHEY and CDR2 SMNVEV (reference sequence). This CDR3 spans 19 amino acids. With V trimmed by 1 base and J by 12 bases, 19 bases remained unmatched. CDR3 nucleotide sequence: TGTGCCAGCAGTTTATACGGGATAAAGGGACTAGCGGGTCCAGGGGGGCAGTTCTTC. Amino acids: CASSLYGIKGLAGPGGQFF.

The chain uses TRBV2 and TRBJ2-2; 15 bases are a match to TRBD2. The CDR3 totals 17 residues. Unmatched junction bases numbered 7, after V lost 6 bases and J lost 5 bases. CDR1 and CDR2 from the germline V gene are SNHLY and FYNNEI. The CDR3 loop reads CASRGTSGGPGTGELFF. For the CDR3, the DNA is TGTGCCAGCAGAGGGACTAGCGGGGGGCCGGGGACCGGGGAGCTGTTTTTT.

Notes on this clone: The same CDR3 arises from other DNA sequences in this sample as well. V is TRBV5-1 and J is TRBJ1-1; 7 positions agree with TRBD1. The CDR3 has 13 amino acids. Germline CDR1 reads SGHRS; CDR2 reads YFSETQ. With 0 bases clipped from V and 6 bases from J, the junction kept 2 bases outside the gene matches. DNA of the CDR3: TGCGCCAGCAGCTTGGGACAGGGTGCTGAAGCTTTCTTT. It translates to CASSLGQGAEAFF.

V gene TRBV30 combines with J gene TRBJ1-4; TRBD1 might be the D (6 bases). The CDR3 length is 15 residues. The ends were cut back, 5 bases at V and 3 bases at J, with 16 bases in the middle. Germline values: CDR1 GTSNPN, CDR2 SVGIG (reference sequence). CDR3 DNA sequence: TGTGCCTGGGGCCTTAGGGGGGCGCCTAATGAAAAACTGTTTTTT. This sequence encodes CAWGLRGAPNEKLFF.

The chain has TRBV7-2 and TRBJ2-5; 7 bases are shared with TRBD2. V dropped 1 base and J dropped 7; count of bases not matched to a gene: 3. The CDR3 is 13 amino acids. Germline assignment: CDR1 SGHTA and CDR2 FQGNSA. CDR3 region: CASSLDPSGTQYF. The CDR3 coding sequence is TGTGCCAGCAGCTTAGATCCTAGCGGGACCCAGTACTTC.

The chain couples TRBV4-1 to TRBJ2-7, with 7 positions matching TRBD2. This CDR3 is 18 amino acids long. Germline CDR1 reads MGHRA; CDR2 reads YSYEKL. The ends lost 2 bases at V and 5 bases at J; junction bases unmatched: 18. Written as DNA, the CDR3 is TGCGCCAGCAGCCAAAACCCCTGGGGGGGACCGGGGGACGACGAGCAGTACTTC. Translating it yields CASSQNPWGGPGDDEQYF.

The chain carries TRBV28 and TRBJ1-2; 7 bases map to TRBD1. The CDR3 runs to 15 residues. J was trimmed by 1 base and V by 7 bases; bases with no gene match: 9. Germline V gene data show CDR1 as MDHEN and CDR2 as SYDVKM. The CDR3 loop reads CASKGGDRHNYGYTF. CDR3 bases: TGTGCCAGCAAAGGCGGGGACAGACATAACTATGGCTACACCTTC.

The chain couples TRBV6-1 to TRBJ1-2; D is unclear. Per the germline V gene, CDR1 is MNHNS and CDR2 is SASEGT. V lost 1 base and J 8 bases, leaving 11 bases between the germline ends. The CDR3 has 13 amino acids. This CDR3 reads CASSEGALGGYTF. The DNA of the CDR3 is TGTGCCAGCAGTGAAGGGGCTTTGGGAGGCTACACCTTC.